This T cell receptor beta chain came from a study of response to subunit inactivated influenza vaccine. Study-wide results and caveats: Few new T cells, the authors suggested, are recruited by each seasonal influenza vaccination.

About this clonotype itself: As yet, its antigen is unknown.

A single record per CDR3 protein comes from TCRdb applying MiXCR to the RT-PCR reads. The sample yields under 750,000 distinct CDR3 sequences, 12% seen once. Germline CDR1 MGHRA, CDR2 YSYEKL. CDR3 length equals 13 residues. Germline trimming cut 5 bases from V and 5 bases from J; bases unmatched to any gene: 4. The rearrangement joins TRBV4-1 to TRBJ2-5, with TRBD1 matching 8 bases. The sequences come from PBMCs from blood, collected on the day of vaccination. This receptor was taken from a man aged 50 to 59 who received an inactivated influenza vaccine. The CDR3 sequence: CASSVRTGETQYF. CDR3 in DNA: TGCGCCAGCAGCGTAAGGACAGGGGAGACCCAGTACTTC.